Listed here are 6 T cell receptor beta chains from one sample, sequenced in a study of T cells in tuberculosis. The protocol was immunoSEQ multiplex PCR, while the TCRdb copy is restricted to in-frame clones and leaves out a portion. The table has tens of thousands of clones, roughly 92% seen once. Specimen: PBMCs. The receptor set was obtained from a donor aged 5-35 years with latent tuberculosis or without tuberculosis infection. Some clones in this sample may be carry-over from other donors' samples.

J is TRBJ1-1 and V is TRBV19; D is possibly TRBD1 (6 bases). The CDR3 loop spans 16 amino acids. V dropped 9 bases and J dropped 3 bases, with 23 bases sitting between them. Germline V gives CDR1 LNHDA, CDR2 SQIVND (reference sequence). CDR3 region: CASLMDSDEGYTEAFF. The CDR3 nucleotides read TGTGCCAGCTTAATGGACAGCGATGAGGGGTACACTGAAGCTTTCTTT.

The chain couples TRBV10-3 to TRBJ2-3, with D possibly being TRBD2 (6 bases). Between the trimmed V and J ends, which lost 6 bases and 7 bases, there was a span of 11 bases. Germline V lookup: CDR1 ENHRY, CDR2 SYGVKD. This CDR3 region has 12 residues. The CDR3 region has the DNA TGTGCCATCAGCGAGACTAGGAATACGCAGTATTTT. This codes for CAISETRNTQYF.

CDR3 residues: CASSSSPAGQETQYF. CDR3 nucleotide sequence: TGCGCCAGCAGCTCCTCCCCAGCGGGGCAAGAGACCCAGTACTTC. The chain joins TRBV5-1 to TRBJ2-5, with 7 bases identical to TRBD2. Per the germline V gene, CDR1 is SGHRS and CDR2 is YFSETQ. The CDR3 spans 15 residues. V was clipped by 3 bases and J by 2 bases; unmatched bases: 7.

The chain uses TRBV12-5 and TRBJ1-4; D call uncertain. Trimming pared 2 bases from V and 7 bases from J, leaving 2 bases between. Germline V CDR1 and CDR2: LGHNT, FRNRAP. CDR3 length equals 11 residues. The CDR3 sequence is CASGLLEKLFF. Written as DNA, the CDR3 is TGTGCTAGTGGTTTGCTTGAAAAACTGTTTTTT.

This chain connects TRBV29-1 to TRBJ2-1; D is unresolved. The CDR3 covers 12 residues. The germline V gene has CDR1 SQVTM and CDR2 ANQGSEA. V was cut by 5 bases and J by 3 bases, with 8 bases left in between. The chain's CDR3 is CSVRENYNEQFF. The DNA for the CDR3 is TGCAGCGTTCGAGAGAACTACAATGAGCAGTTCTTC.

CDR3 sequence: CASSLRDKGTDTQYF. The DNA for the CDR3 is TGCGCCAGCAGCCTTCGGGACAAGGGGACAGATACGCAGTATTTT. The chain couples TRBV4-1 to TRBJ2-3; D may be TRBD1 (6 bases). The CDR3 sequence is 15 residues long. CDR1 and CDR2 (germline): MGHRA, YSYEKL. The germline V and J ends were trimmed by 4 bases and 3 bases, with 14 bases remaining between them.